A single T cell receptor (beta chain) is shown here with its context. Its cognate antigen is unknown. This sample is drawn from a study of CD8+CD57+ T cells in acquired aplastic anemia. Points from the study as a whole: The same twenty-nine CD8+ CDR3 sequences occurred in patients and in controls. Controls did not differ significantly from patients in CD8+ Simpson's diversity.

Germline CDR1 reads SEHNR; CDR2 reads FQNEAQ (reference sequence). The J segment lost 5 bases and the V segment lost 3 bases, leaving 7 bases of the junction unmatched. This CDR3 has 15 residues. The study profiled TCR beta VDJ and CDR3 using genomic DNA as template. TCRdb reprocessed the reads via MiXCR and lists one record per CDR3 protein. Of some 200,000 distinct CDR3 sequences in the sample, less than 60% were seen once. CD8+CD57+ cell expansion, shown by flow cytometry, had occurred in the patients selected for sequencing. At blood sampling, none of the patients had yet received therapy. The chain joins TRBV7-9 to TRBJ2-7, with 10 bases that match TRBD1. The specimen was sorted CD4+, CD8+, or CD8+CD57+ T cells (not recorded which) from PBMCs. This clonotype was obtained from a human donor with aplastic anemia. The CDR3 protein is CASSLHGDRGNEQYF. The CDR3 region has the DNA TGTGCCAGCAGCTTGCATGGGGACAGGGGTAACGAGCAGTACTTC.